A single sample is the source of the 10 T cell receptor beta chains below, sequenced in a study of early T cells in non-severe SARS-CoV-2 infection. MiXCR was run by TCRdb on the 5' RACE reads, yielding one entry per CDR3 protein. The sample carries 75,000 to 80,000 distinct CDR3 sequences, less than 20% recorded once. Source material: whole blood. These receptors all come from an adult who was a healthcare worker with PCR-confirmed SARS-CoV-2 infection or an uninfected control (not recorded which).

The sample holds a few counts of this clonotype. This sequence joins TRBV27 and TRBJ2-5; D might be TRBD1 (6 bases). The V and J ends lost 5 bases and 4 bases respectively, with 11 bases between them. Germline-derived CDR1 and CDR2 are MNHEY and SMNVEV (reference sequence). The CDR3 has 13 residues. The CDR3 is CASSPRGSETQYF. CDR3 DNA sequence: TGTGCCAGCAGTCCGAGGGGGTCAGAGACCCAGTACTTC.

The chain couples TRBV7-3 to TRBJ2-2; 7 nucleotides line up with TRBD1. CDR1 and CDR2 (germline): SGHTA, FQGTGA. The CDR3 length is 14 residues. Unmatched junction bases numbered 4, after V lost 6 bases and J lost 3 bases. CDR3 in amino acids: CASRRDSYTGELFF. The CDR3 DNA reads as TGTGCCAGCAGACGGGACAGCTACACCGGGGAGCTGTTTTTT.

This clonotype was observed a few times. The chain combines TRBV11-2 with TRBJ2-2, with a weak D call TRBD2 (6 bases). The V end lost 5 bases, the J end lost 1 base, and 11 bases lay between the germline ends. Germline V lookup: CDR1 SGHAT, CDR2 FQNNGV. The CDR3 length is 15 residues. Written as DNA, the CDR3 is TGTGCCAGCAGCCAGGGACTCTGGAACACCGGGGAGCTGTTTTTT. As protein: CASSQGLWNTGELFF.

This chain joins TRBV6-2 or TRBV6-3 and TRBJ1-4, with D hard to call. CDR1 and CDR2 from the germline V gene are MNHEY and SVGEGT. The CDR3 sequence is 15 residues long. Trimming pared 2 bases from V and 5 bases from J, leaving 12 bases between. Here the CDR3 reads CASSYGGVQNEKLFF. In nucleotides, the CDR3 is TGTGCCAGCAGTTACGGAGGAGTACAAAATGAAAAACTGTTTTTT.

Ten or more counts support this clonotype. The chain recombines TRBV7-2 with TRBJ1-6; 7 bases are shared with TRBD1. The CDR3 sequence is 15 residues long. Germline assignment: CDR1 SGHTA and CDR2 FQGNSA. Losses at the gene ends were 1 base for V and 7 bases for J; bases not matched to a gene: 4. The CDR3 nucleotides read TGTGCCAGCAGCTTAGGAAGGACAGGCAATTCACCCCTCCACTTT. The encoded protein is CASSLGRTGNSPLHF.

CDR3 residues: CASSMGAGGGSSPLHF. Written as DNA, the CDR3 is TGCGCCAGCAGTATGGGGGCCGGGGGCGGTAGTTCACCCCTCCACTTT. The V gene is TRBV5-1, the J gene TRBJ1-6, with a weak D call TRBD1 (6 bases). From germline, CDR1 is SGHRS and CDR2 YFSETQ. The CDR3 loop spans 16 amino acids. With 5 bases removed from V and 9 bases from J, the gap between germline ends came to 21 bases.

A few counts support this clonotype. The CDR3 DNA sequence: TGCAGTGCTAGAGGGGCGGGACCGATGAACACCGGGGAGCTGTTTTTT. This codes for CSARGAGPMNTGELFF. The V and J genes are TRBV20-1 and TRBJ2-2; TRBD2 might be the D (6 bases). The V gene lost 1 base and the J gene lost 1 base, with 13 bases spanning the gap. From germline, CDR1 is DFQATT and CDR2 SNEGSKA (reference sequence). The CDR3 has 16 residues.

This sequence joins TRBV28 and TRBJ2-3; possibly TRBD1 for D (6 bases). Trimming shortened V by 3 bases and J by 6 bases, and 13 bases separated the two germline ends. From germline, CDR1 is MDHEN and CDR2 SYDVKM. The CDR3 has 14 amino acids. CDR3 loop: CASSFPPGVDTQYF. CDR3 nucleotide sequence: TGTGCCAGCAGTTTCCCACCAGGGGTGGATACGCAGTATTTT. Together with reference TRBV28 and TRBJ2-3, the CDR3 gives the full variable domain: DVKVTQSSRYLVKRTGEKVFLECVQDMDHENMFWYRQDPGLGLRLIYFSYDVKMKEKGDIPEGYSVSREKKERFSLILESASTNQTSMYLCASSFPPGVDTQYFGPGTRLTVL.

CDR3 sequence (DNA): TGCAGTGCGGGCGTGGTCACAATGAACACTGAAGCTTTCTTT. Amino acids: CSAGVVTMNTEAFF. The chain combines TRBV20-1 with TRBJ1-1; D gene uncertain. Germline V gene lookup returns CDR1 DFQATT and CDR2 SNEGSKA (reference sequence). The germline V and J ends were trimmed by 6 bases and 0 bases, with 14 bases remaining between them. The CDR3 is 14 amino acids.

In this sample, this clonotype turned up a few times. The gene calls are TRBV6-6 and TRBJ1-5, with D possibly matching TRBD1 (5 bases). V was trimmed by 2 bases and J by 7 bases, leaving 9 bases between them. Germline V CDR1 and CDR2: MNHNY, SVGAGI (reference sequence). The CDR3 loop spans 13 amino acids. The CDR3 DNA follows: TGTGCCAGCAGTTACGGGGGGAGCCAGCCCCAGCATTTT. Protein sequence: CASSYGGSQPQHF.